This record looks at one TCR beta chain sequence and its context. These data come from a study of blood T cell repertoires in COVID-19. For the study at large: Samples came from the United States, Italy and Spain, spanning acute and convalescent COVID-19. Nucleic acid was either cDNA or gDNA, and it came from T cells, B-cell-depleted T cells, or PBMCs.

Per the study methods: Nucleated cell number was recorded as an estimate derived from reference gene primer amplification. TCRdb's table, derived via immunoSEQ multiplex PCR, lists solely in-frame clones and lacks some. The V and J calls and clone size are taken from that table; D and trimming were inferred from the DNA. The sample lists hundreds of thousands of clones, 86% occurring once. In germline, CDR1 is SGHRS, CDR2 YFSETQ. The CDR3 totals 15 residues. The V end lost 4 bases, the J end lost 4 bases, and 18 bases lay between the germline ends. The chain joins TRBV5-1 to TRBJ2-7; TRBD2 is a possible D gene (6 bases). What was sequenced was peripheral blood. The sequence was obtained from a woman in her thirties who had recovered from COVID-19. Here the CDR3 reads CASSRDSTQIYEQYF. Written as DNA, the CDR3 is TGCGCCAGCAGCAGGGACTCCACACAGATTTACGAGCAGTACTTC.